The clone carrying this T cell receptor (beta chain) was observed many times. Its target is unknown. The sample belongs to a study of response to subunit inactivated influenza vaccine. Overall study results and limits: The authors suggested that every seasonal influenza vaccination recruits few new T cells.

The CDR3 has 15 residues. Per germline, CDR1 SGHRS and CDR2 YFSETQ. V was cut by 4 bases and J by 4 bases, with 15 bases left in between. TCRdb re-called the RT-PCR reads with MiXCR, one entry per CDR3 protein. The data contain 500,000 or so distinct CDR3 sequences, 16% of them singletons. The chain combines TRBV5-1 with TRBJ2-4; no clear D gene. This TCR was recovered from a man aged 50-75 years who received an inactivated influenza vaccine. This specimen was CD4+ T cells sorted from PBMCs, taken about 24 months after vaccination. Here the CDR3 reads CASSPATTQKNIQYF. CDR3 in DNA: TGCGCCAGCAGCCCTGCCACGACACAGAAAAACATTCAGTACTTC.